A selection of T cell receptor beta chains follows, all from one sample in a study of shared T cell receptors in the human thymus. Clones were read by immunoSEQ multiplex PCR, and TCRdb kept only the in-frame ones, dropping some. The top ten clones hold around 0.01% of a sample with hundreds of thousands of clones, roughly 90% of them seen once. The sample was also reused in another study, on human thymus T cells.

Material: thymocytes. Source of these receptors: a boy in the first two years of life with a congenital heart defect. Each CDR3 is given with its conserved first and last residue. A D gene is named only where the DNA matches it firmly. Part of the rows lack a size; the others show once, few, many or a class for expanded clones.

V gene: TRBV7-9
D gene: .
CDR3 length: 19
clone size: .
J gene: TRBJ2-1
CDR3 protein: CASSLGGGWLAVRYNEQFF
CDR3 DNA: TGTGCCAGCAGCTTAGGAGGGGGGTGGCTAGCGGTGAGATACAATGAGCAGTTCTTC

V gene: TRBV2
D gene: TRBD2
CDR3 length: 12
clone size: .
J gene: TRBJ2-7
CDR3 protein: CARGGRADEQYF
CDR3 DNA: TGTGCCAGGGGCGGGAGGGCCGACGAGCAGTACTTC

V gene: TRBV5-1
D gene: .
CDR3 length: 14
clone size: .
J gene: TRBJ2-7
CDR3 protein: CASSGTGWVYEQYF
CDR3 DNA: TGCGCCAGCAGCGGCACAGGGTGGGTCTACGAGCAGTACTTC

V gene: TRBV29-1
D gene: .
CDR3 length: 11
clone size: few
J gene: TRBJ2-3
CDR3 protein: CSVEGGHTQYF
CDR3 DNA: TGCAGCGTTGAAGGGGGGCATACGCAGTATTTT

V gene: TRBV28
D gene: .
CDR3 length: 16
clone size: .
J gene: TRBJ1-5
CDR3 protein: CASSLGQGISNQPQHF
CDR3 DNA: TGTGCCAGCAGTTTAGGGCAGGGGATTAGCAATCAGCCCCAGCATTTT

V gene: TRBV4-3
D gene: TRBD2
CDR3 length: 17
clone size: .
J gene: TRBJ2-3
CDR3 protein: CASSHQVTSGKEDTQYF
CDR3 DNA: TGCGCCAGCAGCCATCAGGTGACTAGCGGGAAAGAAGATACGCAGTATTTT

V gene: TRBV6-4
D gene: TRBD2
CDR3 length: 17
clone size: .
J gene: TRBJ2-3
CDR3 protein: CASSDSSAGGRPDTQYF
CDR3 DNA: TGTGCCAGCAGTGACTCGAGTGCGGGAGGAAGGCCAGATACGCAGTATTTT

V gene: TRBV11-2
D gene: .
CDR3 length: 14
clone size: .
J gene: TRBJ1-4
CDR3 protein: CASSLIRGDEKLFF
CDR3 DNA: TGTGCCAGCAGCTTAATCAGGGGAGATGAAAAACTGTTTTTT

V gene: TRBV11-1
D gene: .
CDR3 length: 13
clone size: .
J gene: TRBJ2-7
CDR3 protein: CASSQLVSYEQYF
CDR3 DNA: TGTGCCAGCAGCCAACTAGTCTCCTACGAGCAGTACTTC

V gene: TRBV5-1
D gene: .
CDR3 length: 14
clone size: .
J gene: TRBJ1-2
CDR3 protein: CASSLDRANYGYTF
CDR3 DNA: TGCGCCAGCAGCTTGGACAGGGCAAACTATGGCTACACCTTC

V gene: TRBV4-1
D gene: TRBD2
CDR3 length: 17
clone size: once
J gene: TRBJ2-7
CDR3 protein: CASSQGPTSGRVNEQYF
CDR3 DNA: TGCGCCAGCAGCCAAGGACCTACTAGCGGGAGAGTCAACGAGCAGTACTTC

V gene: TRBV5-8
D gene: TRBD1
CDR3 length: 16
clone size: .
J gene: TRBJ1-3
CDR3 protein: CASSFFPGTGRHTIYF
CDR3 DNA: TGTGCCAGCAGCTTCTTCCCAGGGACAGGCAGGCACACCATATATTTT

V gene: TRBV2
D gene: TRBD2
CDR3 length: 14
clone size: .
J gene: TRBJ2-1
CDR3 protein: CARAGGGLAGDPFF
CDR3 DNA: TGTGCCAGAGCAGGAGGTGGGCTAGCGGGAGATCCGTTCTTC

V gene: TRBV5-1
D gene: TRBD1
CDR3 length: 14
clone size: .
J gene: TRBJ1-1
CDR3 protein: CASSNDRDNTEAFF
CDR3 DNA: TGCGCCAGCAGCAACGACAGGGACAACACTGAAGCTTTCTTT

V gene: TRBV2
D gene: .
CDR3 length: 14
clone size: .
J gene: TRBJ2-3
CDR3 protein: CASSEGAHTDTQYF
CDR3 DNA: TGTGCCAGCAGTGAAGGGGCCCACACAGATACGCAGTATTTT

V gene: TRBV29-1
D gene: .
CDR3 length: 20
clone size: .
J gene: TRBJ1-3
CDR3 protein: CSVVKWGLSHPESSGNTIYF
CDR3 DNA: TGCAGCGTTGTTAAGTGGGGGCTTTCCCACCCGGAGAGCTCTGGAAACACCATATATTTT

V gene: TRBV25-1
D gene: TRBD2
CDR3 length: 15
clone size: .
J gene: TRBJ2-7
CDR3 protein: CASSRGYREGPEQYF
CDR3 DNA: TGTGCCAGCAGTAGAGGTTACCGGGAGGGCCCCGAGCAGTACTTC

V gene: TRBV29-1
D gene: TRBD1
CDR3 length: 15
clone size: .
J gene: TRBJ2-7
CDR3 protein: CSVALGQGVSYEQYF
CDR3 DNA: TGCAGCGTTGCTCTGGGGCAGGGGGTCTCCTACGAGCAGTACTTC

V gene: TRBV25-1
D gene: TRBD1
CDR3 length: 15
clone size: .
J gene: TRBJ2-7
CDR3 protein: CASRPPDREFNEQYF
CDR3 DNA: TGTGCCAGCAGGCCCCCTGACAGGGAATTCAACGAGCAGTACTTC

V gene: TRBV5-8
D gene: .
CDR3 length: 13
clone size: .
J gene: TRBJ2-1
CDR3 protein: CASSCGQFNEQFF
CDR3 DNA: TGTGCCAGCAGCTGTGGACAGTTCAATGAGCAGTTCTTC